The rows below give T cell receptor beta chains drawn from one sample of a study of blood T cells in healthy people across ages. In TCRdb, the 5' RACE reads were re-called with MiXCR into one record per CDR3 protein. The table has some 1.5 million distinct CDR3 sequences, roughly 30% seen once. The material sequenced was blood. All receptors derive from a woman aged 25-40 years in good health. CDR3s leave out the opening cysteine and the closing phenylalanine or tryptophan.

V gene	J gene	CDR3 protein
TRBV6-6	TRBJ2-1	ASSYSNLNEQF
TRBV11-2	-	ASSLGGTTSGTVYVSHEQY
TRBV4-3	TRBJ1-1	ASSQATGREAF
TRBV20-1	TRBJ2-1	GASRGLTYNEQF
TRBV18	TRBJ2-1	ASSPIAGGGRYNEQF
TRBV7-3	TRBJ2-1	ASSPQGLDDNEQF
TRBV21-1	TRBJ2-3	ASSKAMMRLQSTDTQY
TRBV18	TRBJ2-7	ASSPSTGDHEQY
TRBV29-1	TRBJ2-7	SVERDRPTEQY
TRBV6-6	TRBJ1-1	ANSSYAGGRDTEAF
TRBV18	TRBJ2-1	ASSPRRGDNEQF
TRBV11-3	-	ASSPGTEAYNEQY
TRBV4-1	TRBJ2-1	ASSQGGSNEQF
TRBV12-3/TRBV12-4	TRBJ1-1	ASRPDMNTEAF
TRBV5-1	TRBJ2-7	ASSVQGDSNEQY
TRBV3-1	TRBJ2-7	ASSQGRSLDEQY
TRBV7-2	TRBJ2-7	ASSLERELFYEQY
TRBV4-1	TRBJ2-3	ASSQAGGGTDTQY
TRBV7-6	TRBJ1-5	ASSSQGGGNQPQH
TRBV18	TRBJ2-1	ASSPNRAGGHNEQF
TRBV7-9	TRBJ2-5	ASSSPGPRGQETQY
TRBV2	TRBJ2-5	ASGGETQY
TRBV29-1	TRBJ2-1	SVVPTWSEQF
TRBV7-2	TRBJ1-1	ASSLHGGGTEAF
TRBV5-6	TRBJ2-1	ASSFLRYNEQF
TRBV6-5	TRBJ2-1	ASSIRDNYNEQF
TRBV7-3	TRBJ2-1	ASSTGLKNGQF
TRBV15	TRBJ1-2	ATSRDRVDYGYT
TRBV12-3/TRBV12-4	TRBJ2-4	ASSFRNRLAKNIQY
TRBV6-5	TRBJ2-1	ASTPPTASRSNEQF
TRBV20-1	TRBJ2-7	SARPRTGLANEQY
TRBV12-3/TRBV12-4	TRBJ2-6	ASRKQGNSGANVLT
TRBV7-2	TRBJ2-1	ASSRGGGTYNEQF
TRBV28	TRBJ2-3	ASKGGGAETDTQY
TRBV27	TRBJ2-5	ASSSTQTQETQY
TRBV3-1	TRBJ2-5	ASSQPLDQETQY
TRBV6-5	TRBJ2-6	ASSSLLGGPGANVLT
TRBV6-5	TRBJ1-2	ASAREVIYGYT
TRBV13	TRBJ2-3	ASSFGWPGGSQY
TRBV12-5	TRBJ2-3	ASGFQGGTDTQY
TRBV4-3	TRBJ2-1	ASSQDTSGGRDEQF
TRBV3-1	TRBJ2-1	ASSQALSSGNEQF
TRBV7-2	TRBJ2-4	ASSKNPGLAGGPLN
TRBV3-1	TRBJ1-1	ASSHRGNTEAF
TRBV24-1	TRBJ1-1	ATIWTGNEAF
TRBV6-5	TRBJ1-1	ASIVDTEAF
TRBV7-2	TRBJ1-5	ASSLMTGLNQPQH
TRBV4-1	TRBJ2-3	ASSHRTGADTQY
TRBV7-2	TRBJ2-3	ASSLPGLAGGQLEQY
TRBV2	TRBJ2-1	ASRGVSGEALF
TRBV5-1	TRBJ1-5	ASSFDGEGNQPQH
TRBV10-2	TRBJ2-4	ASSESYGGIGGNIQY
TRBV20-1	TRBJ2-2	SARDGATGELF